Presented here are 25 T cell receptor beta chains from one specimen sequenced in a study of blood T cells in healthy people across ages. A second PCR of 7 to 11 cycles used a sample-barcoded 5' primer and a J-beta primer mix. From the 5' RACE reads, TCRdb called clonotypes with MiXCR, one entry per CDR3 protein. The sample lists about 1.5 million distinct CDR3 sequences, less than 45% occurring once. Sequencing was performed on blood. Every receptor here comes from a woman younger than 30 in good health.

The chain combines TRBV6-2 or TRBV6-3 with TRBJ2-3, with TRBD1 matching over 7 bases. Germline V lookup: CDR1 MNHEY, CDR2 SVGEGT. V trimming: 5 bases; J trimming: 2 bases; junction bases outside the gene matches: 4. This CDR3 comprises 14 residues. CDR3 amino acids: CASSDGTVTDTQYF. The CDR3 bases are TGTGCCAGCAGTGACGGGACAGTCACAGATACGCAGTATTTT.

This clonotype was counted a few times. The chain links TRBV7-9 to TRBJ2-4, with 7 bases matching TRBD1. The DNA end is more similar to TRBJ2-7, so the J call may be wrong. The CDR3 is 14 amino acids. CDR1 SEHNR and CDR2 FQNEAQ come from the germline V gene (reference sequence). CDR3 residues: CASSLTDRAHEQYF. The CDR3 DNA reads TGTGCCAGCAGCTTAACAGACAGGGCGCACGAGCAGTACTTC.

The gene calls are TRBV9 and TRBJ2-2, with D possibly called TRBD1 or TRBD2 (6 bases each). The germline V gene encodes CDR1 SGDLS and CDR2 YYNGEE. This CDR3 is built from 17 residues. Deletions cut 0 bases from V and 3 bases from J, with 15 bases between. CDR3: CASSVATWRGDTGELFF. In DNA, the CDR3 is TGTGCCAGCAGCGTAGCTACTTGGAGGGGGGACACCGGGGAGCTGTTTTTT.

This clonotype was counted a few times. The chain is built from TRBV10-3 and TRBJ2-3; D possibly corresponds to TRBD1 (5 bases). The CDR3 is 15 amino acids. Germline CDR1 and CDR2: ENHRY and SYGVKD. The ends were cut back, 2 bases at V and 2 bases at J, with 11 bases in the middle. The CDR3 coding sequence is TGTGCCATCAGTGAGGGCAGGGCCTACACAGATACGCAGTATTTT. This encodes CAISEGRAYTDTQYF.

As for this clonotype: Being one base from a much bigger clone, this may be a read error. This sequence joins TRBV20-1 and TRBJ2-5, with D possibly matching TRBD1 (5 bases). CDR1 is DFQATT, CDR2 SNEGSKA, per germline (reference sequence). CDR3 size: 14 residues. The DNA of the CDR3 is TGCAGTGCTGGAGATCGAAGGGGCCAAGAGACCCAGTACTTC. Its translation is CSAGDRRGQETQYF.

This sequence joins TRBV6-6 and TRBJ1-1, with D unresolved. Trimming removed 11 bases from V and 0 bases from J, with 13 bases in between. CDR3 size: 13 residues. Germline V gives CDR1 MNHNY, CDR2 SVGAGI (reference sequence). CDR3 sequence reads: CALRWTVNTEAFF. The DNA for the CDR3 is TGTGCCTTAAGATGGACGGTGAACACTGAAGCTTTCTTT.

The V call is TRBV2, the J call TRBJ1-5; D is unclear. The CDR3 is 12 residues long. Per germline, CDR1 SNHLY and CDR2 FYNNEI. V dropped 4 bases and J dropped 8 bases, with 9 bases sitting between them. As DNA, the CDR3 is TGTGCCAGCAGTGTGGGGTGGAAGCCCCAGCATTTT. It encodes CASSVGWKPQHF.

This clonotype was picked up a small number of times. Sequence at one end of the junction differs from germline and may be a read error. V is TRBV7-9 and J is TRBJ2-1; D gene uncertain. The germline gives CDR1 SEHNR, CDR2 FQNEAQ (reference sequence). This CDR3 comprises 14 residues. CDR3 nucleotide sequence: TGTGCCAACAGCCCTCCGGGCCACTACAATGAGCAGTTCTTC. Protein: CANSPPGHYNEQFF.

The rearrangement uses TRBV4-2 and TRBJ2-1; TRBD2 might be the D (6 bases). The germline V gene encodes CDR1 LGHNA and CDR2 YNFKEQ. The V gene lost 5 bases and the J gene lost 7 bases, with 24 bases spanning the gap. This CDR3 comprises 17 residues. Written as DNA, the CDR3 is TGTGCCAGCAGCTCTGGGAGCGGACTAAGTTTAGCGAATGAGCAGTTCTTC. It is translated as CASSSGSGLSLANEQFF.

The gene calls are TRBV7-6 and TRBJ1-1, with 7 bases that match TRBD1. Germline CDR1 is SGHVS and CDR2 is FNYEAQ. The CDR3 consists of 18 residues. V gave up 5 bases and J gave up 4 bases; unmatched junction bases: 19. CDR3 protein: CASSEQGGGAGLGTEAFF. The CDR3 nucleotides are TGTGCCAGCAGCGAACAAGGAGGGGGCGCTGGGCTTGGCACTGAAGCTTTCTTT.

About this clonotype: One end of the junction varies from germline; a read error may be responsible. The chain carries TRBV3-1 and TRBJ2-7; D may be TRBD1 or TRBD2 (5 bases each). The germline gives CDR1 LGHDT, CDR2 YNNKEL (reference sequence). This CDR3 comprises 16 residues. The CDR3 reads CASSQAADGATYEQYF. DNA for the CDR3: TGTGCCAGCAGTCAAGCGGCGGACGGGGCGACCTACGAGCAGTACTTC.

The rearrangement joins TRBV6-5 to TRBJ1-4, with 12 bases identical to TRBD1. The CDR3 totals 15 residues. Germline loops: CDR1 MNHEY, CDR2 SVGAGI. After removal of 8 bases from V and 2 bases from J, the junction contained 3 bases not matched to a gene. The DNA of the CDR3 is TGTGCCAGCGGGGACAGGGGGCTCACTAATGAAAAACTGTTTTTT. This sequence encodes CASGDRGLTNEKLFF.

The chain employs TRBV7-2 and TRBJ2-3; D remains unclear. The germline gives CDR1 SGHTA, CDR2 FQGNSA. The CDR3 consists of 15 residues. V lost 2 bases and J 2 bases, leaving 11 bases between the germline ends. The CDR3 coding sequence is TGTGCCAGCAGCTTAAAAATTTGGGCCACAGATACGCAGTATTTT. As protein: CASSLKIWATDTQYF.

This sequence joins TRBV6-4 and TRBJ1-2; TRBD1 is a possible D gene (5 bases). The CDR3 totals 14 residues. The V and J ends lost 2 bases and 6 bases respectively, with 13 bases between them. CDR1 MRHNA and CDR2 SNTAGT come from the germline V gene. The CDR3 DNA sequence: TGTGCCAGCAGTGACCGGAGGGGCCGCCATGGCTACACCTTC. Translation gives CASSDRRGRHGYTF.

V and J are TRBV24-1 and TRBJ2-4; 8 nucleotides align to TRBD1. After removal of 4 bases from V and 12 bases from J, the junction contained 7 bases not matched to a gene. The CDR3 sequence is 13 residues long. Germline V gene sequence: CDR1 KGHDR, CDR2 SFDVKD. CDR3 amino acids: CATSDRTGRNQYF. The CDR3 DNA is TGTGCCACCAGTGACAGGACAGGGAGAAATCAGTACTTC.

The chain uses TRBV4-3 and TRBJ1-6; 9 nucleotides align to TRBD1. The germline CDR1 and CDR2 sequences are LGHNA and YSLEER. This CDR3 region has 17 residues. V gave up 0 bases and J gave up 5 bases; unmatched junction bases: 5. The CDR3 DNA reads TGCGCCAGCAGCCAAGAAGGGACAGGGAGGAATAATTCACCCCTCCACTTT. It codes for CASSQEGTGRNNSPLHF.

This clonotype has a handful of counts. This rearrangement joins TRBV12-3 or TRBV12-4 to TRBJ2-1; D tentatively reads TRBD1 or TRBD2 (5 bases each). The V gene lost 6 bases and the J gene lost 4 bases, with 13 bases spanning the gap. The CDR3 runs 14 residues. The CDR3 DNA reads as TGTGCCAGCAGCGATACTGGGGGTTACAATGAGCAGTTCTTC. It specifies CASSDTGGYNEQFF.

The V call is TRBV25-1, the J call TRBJ1-1, with 8 bases matching TRBD1. The V segment lost 5 bases and the J segment 7 bases; nucleotides outside the gene matches: 12. The CDR3 consists of 15 residues. The germline V gene encodes CDR1 MGHDK and CDR2 SYGVNS. CDR3 sequence: CASSPTRGQVLEAFF. The CDR3 DNA reads as TGTGCCAGCAGTCCTACCCGGGGACAGGTCCTTGAAGCTTTCTTT.

This chain connects TRBV28 to TRBJ2-5; 9 bases map to TRBD2. V lost 3 bases to trimming and J lost 1 base; unmatched junction nucleotides: 6. The CDR3 is made up of 16 amino acids. The germline CDR1 and CDR2 sequences are MDHEN and SYDVKM. The CDR3 loop is CASSFFAGGLQETQYF. As DNA, the CDR3 is TGTGCCAGCAGTTTCTTTGCGGGAGGGCTCCAAGAGACCCAGTACTTC.

This rearrangement joins TRBV6-1 to TRBJ2-3; D remains unclear. There are 15 residues in the CDR3. Between the trimmed V and J ends, which lost 1 base and 1 base, there was a span of 9 bases. Germline CDR1 reads MNHNS; CDR2 reads SASEGT. The CDR3 bases are TGTGCCAGCAGTGAAGGTGCGGAAGGCACAGATACGCAGTATTTT. Translated: CASSEGAEGTDTQYF.

The genes are TRBV2 and TRBJ2-1; 9 bases agree with TRBD1. The germline CDR1 and CDR2 sequences are SNHLY and FYNNEI. V was clipped by 10 bases and J by 5 bases; unmatched bases: 9. This CDR3 region has 14 residues. The CDR3 sequence: CATQRDRVNNEQFF. In nucleotides, the CDR3 is TGTGCCACCCAGAGGGACAGGGTCAACAATGAGCAGTTCTTC.

This clonotype was recorded a few times. The chain combines TRBV20-1 with TRBJ1-1; a possible D gene is TRBD1 (6 bases). This CDR3 spans 17 amino acids. CDR1 and CDR2 (germline): DFQATT, SNEGSKA (reference sequence). V lost 1 base and J lost 0, with 18 bases in between. CDR3 sequence: CSARGNRQAFLNTEAFF. CDR3 nucleotides: TGCAGTGCTAGAGGCAATCGACAGGCCTTTTTGAACACTGAAGCTTTCTTT.

The chain is built from TRBV11-1 and TRBJ1-1; D is undetermined. With 5 bases removed from V and 5 bases from J, the gap between germline ends came to 12 bases. In germline, CDR1 is SGHAT, CDR2 FQDESV (reference sequence). CDR3 length: 13 amino acids. CDR3 sequence: CASSPMTSTEAFF. CDR3 bases: TGTGCCAGCAGCCCGATGACAAGTACTGAAGCTTTCTTT.

This clonotype came up a few times. The rearrangement joins TRBV5-1 to TRBJ1-6; TRBD1 matches 8 bases. J was trimmed by 0 bases and V by 3 bases; bases with no gene match: 8. The CDR3 is 18 residues long. Germline V gives CDR1 SGHRS, CDR2 YFSETQ. The chain's CDR3 is CASSWDRDRSSYNSPLHF. In nucleotides, the CDR3 is TGCGCCAGCAGCTGGGACCGGGACAGGAGCTCCTATAATTCACCCCTCCACTTT.

This clonotype appeared a few times. The V gene is TRBV9, the J gene TRBJ2-1; D may be TRBD2 (6 bases). Trimming cost V 4 bases and J 10 bases, with 21 bases left between them. The CDR3 runs to 15 residues. CDR1 and CDR2 from the germline V gene are SGDLS and YYNGEE. CDR3 bases: TGTGCCAGCAGCCTTAGCGGAAATCCCTCGATAGAGCAGTTCTTC. Its protein is CASSLSGNPSIEQFF. Using reference TRBV9 and TRBJ2-1 for the parts outside the CDR3, the full variable domain is DSGVTQTPKHLITATGQRVTLRCSPRSGDLSVYWYQQSLDQGLQFLIQYYNGEERAKGNILERFSAQQFPDLHSELNLSSLELGDSALYFCASSLSGNPSIEQFFGPGTRLTVL.